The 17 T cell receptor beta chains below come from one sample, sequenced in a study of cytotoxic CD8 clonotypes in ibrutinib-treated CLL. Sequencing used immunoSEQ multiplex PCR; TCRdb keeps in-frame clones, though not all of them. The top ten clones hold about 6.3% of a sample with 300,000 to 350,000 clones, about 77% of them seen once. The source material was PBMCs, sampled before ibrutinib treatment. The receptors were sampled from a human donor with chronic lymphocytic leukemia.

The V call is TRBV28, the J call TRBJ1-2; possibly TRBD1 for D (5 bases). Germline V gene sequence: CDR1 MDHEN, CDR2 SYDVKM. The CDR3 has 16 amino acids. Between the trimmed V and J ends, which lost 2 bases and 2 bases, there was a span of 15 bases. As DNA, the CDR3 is TGTGCCAGCAGTTTAACCAGCGGGGGTTTAAACTATGGCTACACCTTC. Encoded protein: CASSLTSGGLNYGYTF.

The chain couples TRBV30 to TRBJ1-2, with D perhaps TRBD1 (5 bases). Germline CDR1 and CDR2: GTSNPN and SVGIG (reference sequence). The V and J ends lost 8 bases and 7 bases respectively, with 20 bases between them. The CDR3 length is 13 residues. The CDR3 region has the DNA TGTGCCGTACGACAGAGCAACTCCGGTGGCTACACCTTC. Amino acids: CAVRQSNSGGYTF.

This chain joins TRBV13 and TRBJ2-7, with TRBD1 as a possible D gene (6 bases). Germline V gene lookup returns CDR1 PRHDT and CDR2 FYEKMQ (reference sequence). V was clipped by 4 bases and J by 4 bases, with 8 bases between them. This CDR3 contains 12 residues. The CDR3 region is CASSYQGYEQYF. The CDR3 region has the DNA TGTGCCAGCAGCTACCAGGGGTACGAGCAGTACTTC.

The CDR3 region is CASSVGFSVTYEQYF. For the CDR3, the DNA is TGTGCCAGCAGCGTAGGTTTCAGCGTTACCTACGAGCAGTACTTC. The chain recombines TRBV9 with TRBJ2-7; D unresolved. Germline CDR1 reads SGDLS; CDR2 reads YYNGEE. This CDR3 spans 15 amino acids. V was trimmed by 0 bases and J by 2 bases, leaving 12 bases between them.

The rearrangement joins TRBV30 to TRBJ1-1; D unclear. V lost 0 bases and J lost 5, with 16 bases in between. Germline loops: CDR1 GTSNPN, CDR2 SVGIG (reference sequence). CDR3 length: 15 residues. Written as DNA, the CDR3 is TGTGCCTGGAGTGTAAGGAGAATCTCCGAGACTGAAGCTTTCTTT. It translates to CAWSVRRISETEAFF.

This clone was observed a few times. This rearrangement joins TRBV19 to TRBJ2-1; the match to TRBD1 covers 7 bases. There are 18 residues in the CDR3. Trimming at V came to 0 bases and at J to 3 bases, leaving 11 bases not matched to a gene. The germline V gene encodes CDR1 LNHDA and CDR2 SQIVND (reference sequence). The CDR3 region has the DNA TGTGCCAGTAGTATAGAGGGGGCAGGGACAGCAAACTACAATGAGCAGTTCTTC. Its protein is CASSIEGAGTANYNEQFF.

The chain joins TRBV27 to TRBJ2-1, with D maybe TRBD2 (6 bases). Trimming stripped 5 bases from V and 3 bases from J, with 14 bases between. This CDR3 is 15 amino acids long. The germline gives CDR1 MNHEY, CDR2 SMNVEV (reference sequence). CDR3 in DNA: TGTGCCAGCAGTCTTGTCGGGACTTACTACAATGAGCAGTTCTTC. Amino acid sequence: CASSLVGTYYNEQFF.

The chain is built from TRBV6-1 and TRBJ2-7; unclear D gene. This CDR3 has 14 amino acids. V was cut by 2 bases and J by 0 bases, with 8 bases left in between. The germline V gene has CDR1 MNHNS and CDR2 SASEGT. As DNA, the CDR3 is TGTGCCAGCAGTGAAAACTATGGCTCCTACGAGCAGTACTTC. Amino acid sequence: CASSENYGSYEQYF.

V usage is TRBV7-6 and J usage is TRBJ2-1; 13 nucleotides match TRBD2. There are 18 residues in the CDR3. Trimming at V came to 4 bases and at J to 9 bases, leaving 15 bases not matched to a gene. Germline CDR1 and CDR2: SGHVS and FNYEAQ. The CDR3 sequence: CASSSLGTSGTIYVEQFF. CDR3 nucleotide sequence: TGTGCCAGCAGCTCTTTAGGGACTAGCGGGACCATATATGTTGAGCAGTTCTTC.

The CDR3 DNA reads as TGTGCCAGCAGCTTGACAGGGGGGGATGAGCAGTTCTTC. Translating it yields CASSLTGGDEQFF. The chain employs TRBV5-4 and TRBJ2-1, with a tentative D call TRBD1 (8 bases). The CDR3 sequence is 13 residues long. Germline lookup yields CDR1 SGHNT and CDR2 YYREEE (reference sequence). The V end lost 1 base, the J end lost 8 bases, and 10 bases lay between the germline ends. Complete variable domain (other parts from reference TRBV5-4 and TRBJ2-1): ETGVTQSPTHLIKTRGQQVTLRCSSQSGHNTVSWYQQALGQGPQFIFQYYREEENGRGNFPPRFSGLQFPNYSSELNVNALELDDSALYLCASSLTGGDEQFFGPGTRLTVL.

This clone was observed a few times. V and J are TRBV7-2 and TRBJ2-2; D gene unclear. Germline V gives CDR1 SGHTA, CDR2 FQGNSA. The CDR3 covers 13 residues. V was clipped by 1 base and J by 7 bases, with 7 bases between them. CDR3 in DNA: TGTGCCAGCAGCTTAGGCTCCGGCGGGGAGCTGTTTTTT. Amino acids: CASSLGSGGELFF.

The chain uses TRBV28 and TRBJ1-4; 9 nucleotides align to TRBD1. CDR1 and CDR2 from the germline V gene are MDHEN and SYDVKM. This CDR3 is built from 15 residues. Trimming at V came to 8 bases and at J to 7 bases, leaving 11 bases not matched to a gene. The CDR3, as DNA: TGTGCCAGCTCCCGGTGGGGACAGGGCCCTGAAAAACTGTTTTTT. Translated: CASSRWGQGPEKLFF.

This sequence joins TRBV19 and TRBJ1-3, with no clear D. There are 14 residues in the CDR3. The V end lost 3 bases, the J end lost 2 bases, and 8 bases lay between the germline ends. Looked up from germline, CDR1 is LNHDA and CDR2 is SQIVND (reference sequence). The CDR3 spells CASSIRGTGNTIYF. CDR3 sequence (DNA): TGTGCCAGTAGTATTCGGGGAACTGGAAACACCATATATTTT.

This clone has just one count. The CDR3, as DNA: TGTGCCAGCAGCCCCTCCCTAACAGGGGGTTACGAGCAGTACTTC. Translation gives CASSPSLTGGYEQYF. The J gene is TRBJ2-7, the V gene TRBV7-9; 8 bases line up with TRBD1. The germline V gene has CDR1 SEHNR and CDR2 FQNEAQ (reference sequence). Trimming removed 5 bases from V and 4 bases from J; junction bases left unmatched: 10. The CDR3 covers 15 residues.

The CDR3 DNA reads as TGTGCCATCAGTGAGCCCCCTCCGGCTTTCCCCCTCCACTTT. Translating it yields CAISEPPPAFPLHF. This chain connects TRBV10-3 to TRBJ1-6; unclear D gene. Between the trimmed V and J ends, which lost 2 bases and 13 bases, there was a span of 15 bases. CDR3 length: 14 residues. Germline lookup yields CDR1 ENHRY and CDR2 SYGVKD.

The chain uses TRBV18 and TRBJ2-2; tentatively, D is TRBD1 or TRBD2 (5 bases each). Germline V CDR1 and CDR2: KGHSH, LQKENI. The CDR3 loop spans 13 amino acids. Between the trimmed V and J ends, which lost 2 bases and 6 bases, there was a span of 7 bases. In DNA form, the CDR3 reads TGTGCCAGCTCACCAACGGGGCCCGGGGAGCTGTTTTTT. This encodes CASSPTGPGELFF.

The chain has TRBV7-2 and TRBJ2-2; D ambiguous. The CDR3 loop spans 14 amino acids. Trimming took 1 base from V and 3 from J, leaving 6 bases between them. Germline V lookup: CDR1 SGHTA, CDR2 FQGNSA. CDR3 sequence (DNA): TGTGCCAGCAGCTTAGACGGATACACCGGGGAGCTGTTTTTT. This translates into CASSLDGYTGELFF.